The 16 T cell receptor beta chains reported below all come from one sample, sequenced in a study of blood T cell repertoires in COVID-19 (dated by TCRdb to the early 2020s). The library was prepared using the immunoSEQ multiplex PCR assay. The immuneACCESS repertoire file appears here via TCRdb, limited to in-frame rearrangements. These files lack a portion of the clones; in checked studies, under half of the deficit traces to unresolved V genes, and the cause of the others is not known. A total of a few hundred thousand clones appear in this sample, more than 70% of them only once. The ten biggest clones cover 3% to 4.5% of the sample. Input material: peripheral blood. These receptors were obtained from a woman aged 55-75 years with COVID-19, enrolled during active disease.

In regard to this clone: The same CDR3 arises from other DNA sequences in this sample as well. This chain links TRBV5-1 with TRBJ2-1; 8 bases line up with TRBD1. Germline V CDR1 and CDR2: SGHRS, YFSETQ. The CDR3 loop spans 15 amino acids. With V trimmed by 3 bases and J by 1 base, 3 bases remained unmatched. The CDR3, as DNA: TGCGCCAGCAGCTCCAGGACAGGGTCCTACAATGAGCAGTTCTTC. It is translated as CASSSRTGSYNEQFF.

This chain joins TRBV5-1 and TRBJ2-6, with D hard to call. In germline, CDR1 is SGHRS, CDR2 YFSETQ. CDR3 length: 18 residues. V was clipped by 4 bases and J by 0 bases, with 17 bases between them. Here the CDR3 reads CASSTRPEPNSGANVLTF. CDR3 bases: TGCGCCAGCAGCACCAGGCCAGAACCTAACTCTGGGGCCAACGTCCTGACTTTC.

V usage is TRBV6-6 and J usage is TRBJ1-4, with 7 bases matching TRBD1. The CDR3 is 15 residues long. Germline trimming cut 5 bases from V and 5 bases from J; bases unmatched to any gene: 8. The V gene's germline CDR1 is MNHNY and CDR2 SVGAGI (reference sequence). For the CDR3, the DNA is TGTGCCAGCAGTCGGGAGGGACAGCTAAATGAAAAACTGTTTTTT. Amino acid sequence: CASSREGQLNEKLFF.

The chain employs TRBV19 and TRBJ2-7, with a tentative D call TRBD2 (5 bases). CDR3 length: 14 amino acids. Germline V gives CDR1 LNHDA, CDR2 SQIVND (reference sequence). V was clipped by 5 bases and J by 0 bases, with 11 bases between them. The chain's CDR3 is CASSAGLSSYEQYF. CDR3 nucleotide sequence: TGTGCCAGTAGTGCGGGCCTTAGCTCCTACGAGCAGTACTTC.

J is TRBJ1-6 and V is TRBV11-2; no definite D call. CDR3 size: 16 residues. Germline CDR1 SGHAT, CDR2 FQNNGV. V was shortened by 1 base and J by 3 bases, with 10 bases between the two germline ends. The CDR3: CASSLVGQDYNSPLHF. Written as DNA, the CDR3 is TGTGCCAGCAGCTTAGTTGGGCAAGACTATAATTCACCCCTCCACTTT. Full variable domain (rest looked up from reference TRBV11-2 and TRBJ1-6): EAGVAQSPRYKIIEKRQSVAFWCNPISGHATLYWYQQILGQGPKLLIQFQNNGVVDDSQLPKDRFSAERLKGVDSTLKIQPAKLEDSAVYLCASSLVGQDYNSPLHFGNGTRLTVT.

The V gene is TRBV2, the J gene TRBJ2-7; 10 nucleotides agree with TRBD1. This CDR3 is built from 14 residues. J gave up 2 bases and V 6 bases, and 4 bases lay outside the gene matches. Germline V lookup: CDR1 SNHLY, CDR2 FYNNEI. The CDR3 DNA is TGTGCCAGCAGGGGGACAGGGGTTGCCTACGAGCAGTACTTC. Translation: CASRGTGVAYEQYF.

The J gene is TRBJ2-7, the V gene TRBV7-2; 7 nucleotides match TRBD1. The ends lost 6 bases at V and 0 bases at J; junction bases unmatched: 8. This CDR3 is 15 amino acids long. CDR1 SGHTA and CDR2 FQGNSA come from the germline V gene. CDR3 amino acids: CASRDPGTVSYEQYF. The CDR3 coding sequence is TGTGCCAGCAGAGATCCCGGGACAGTCTCCTACGAGCAGTACTTC.

The chain uses TRBV3-1 (or the pseudogene TRBV3-2) and TRBJ2-3, with 14 bases matching TRBD2. The germline V gene encodes CDR1 LGHDT and CDR2 YNNKEL (reference sequence). The trim removed 4 bases at V and 6 bases at J, leaving 6 bases unmatched. The CDR3 runs to 16 residues. CDR3 DNA: TGTGCCAGCAGCCCCCGACTAGCGGGGGGGGAGGATACGCAGTATTTT. The encoded protein is CASSPRLAGGEDTQYF.

The chain links TRBV4-1 to TRBJ1-6; the D gene is possibly TRBD1 (6 bases). Germline V gene sequence: CDR1 MGHRA, CDR2 YSYEKL. The CDR3 is 17 residues long. With 2 bases removed from V and 5 bases from J, the gap between germline ends came to 16 bases. The CDR3 DNA is TGCGCCAGCAGCCAATTTACAGGGTTCCAGGATAATTCACCCCTCCACTTT. Amino acid sequence: CASSQFTGFQDNSPLHF.

The chain carries TRBV7-2 and TRBJ1-5; no definite D call. V dropped 5 bases and J dropped 5 bases, with 16 bases sitting between them. Germline V gene sequence: CDR1 SGHTA, CDR2 FQGNSA. This CDR3 has 15 residues. The CDR3 DNA follows: TGTGCCAGCAGCCCGGACCCGGGAGTGGATCAGCCCCAGCATTTT. It yields the protein CASSPDPGVDQPQHF. The full variable domain, completed using reference TRBV7-2 and TRBJ1-5, is GAGVSQSPSNKVTEKGKDVELRCDPISGHTALYWYRQSLGQGLEFLIYFQGNSAPDKSGLPSDRFSAERTGGSVSTLTIQRTQQEDSAVYLCASSPDPGVDQPQHFGDGTRLSIL.

The V and J genes are TRBV27 and TRBJ1-4, with TRBD1 matching over 7 bases. In germline, CDR1 is MNHEY, CDR2 SMNVEV (reference sequence). There are 15 residues in the CDR3. With 1 base clipped from V and 8 bases from J, the junction kept 7 bases outside the gene matches. DNA for the CDR3: TGTGCCAGCAGTTTATGGGGCAGGGGGAGAGAAAAACTGTTTTTT. Translating it yields CASSLWGRGREKLFF.

This clone was seen only a few times. This chain connects TRBV19 to TRBJ1-2, with D uncertain. Trimming removed 5 bases from V and 4 bases from J, with 11 bases in between. This CDR3 comprises 13 residues. CDR1 and CDR2 (germline): LNHDA, SQIVND (reference sequence). The CDR3 region has the DNA TGTGCCAGTAGTTCAGACCGGGTCTATGGCTACACCTTC. This sequence encodes CASSSDRVYGYTF.

The chain joins TRBV7-6 to TRBJ1-2; maybe TRBD1 (6 bases). Trimming removed 1 base at V and 6 bases at J, with 15 bases between. Germline V gene lookup returns CDR1 SGHVS and CDR2 FNYEAQ. The CDR3 covers 15 residues. DNA for the CDR3: TGTGCCAGCAGCTTAGAGGTCGCAGGGGAGCATGGCTACACCTTC. It specifies CASSLEVAGEHGYTF.

J is TRBJ2-3 and V is TRBV4-2, with D possibly being TRBD2 (6 bases). Germline-derived CDR1 and CDR2 are LGHNA and YNFKEQ. The CDR3 runs 15 residues. V lost 4 bases and J 0 bases, leaving 11 bases between the germline ends. CDR3 amino acids: CASSLDYRSTDTQYF. The CDR3 region has the DNA TGTGCCAGCAGCCTGGACTACCGTAGCACAGATACGCAGTATTTT.

The rearrangement uses TRBV29-1 and TRBJ1-1; a possible D gene is TRBD1 (5 bases). This CDR3 region has 15 residues. Germline lookup yields CDR1 SQVTM and CDR2 ANQGSEA. Trimming left V 1 base short and J 1 base short, with 13 bases between. CDR3 in DNA: TGCAGCGTTGAAGGTTTTTGGGGGGAGAACACTGAAGCTTTCTTT. It specifies CSVEGFWGENTEAFF.

The chain employs TRBV19 and TRBJ1-1; TRBD1 aligns across 8 bases. Germline trimming cut 3 bases from V and 1 base from J; bases unmatched to any gene: 7. The CDR3 loop spans 16 amino acids. Germline CDR1 reads LNHDA; CDR2 reads SQIVND (reference sequence). Here the CDR3 reads CASSMTGDPSNTEAFF. CDR3 nucleotides: TGTGCCAGTAGTATGACAGGGGATCCGTCGAACACTGAAGCTTTCTTT.